The 17 T cell receptor beta chains given below trace back to one sample, sequenced in a study of cytomegalovirus exposure and HLA in healthy donors. With 60 Vbeta and 13 Jbeta primers, the PCR was carried out. TCRdb keeps only in-frame clones here, not all; method: immunoSEQ multiplex PCR. Among approximately 120,000 clones listed, under 80% were seen once. Source material: PBMCs. These receptors were obtained from a woman between 45 and 60 years old in good health and CMV-seropositive.

The chain carries TRBV15 and TRBJ2-7; tentative D call: TRBD2 (5 bases). Per germline, CDR1 LNHNV and CDR2 YYDKDF (reference sequence). V was trimmed by 1 base and J by 5 bases, leaving 9 bases between them. CDR3 size: 13 residues. The CDR3 DNA follows: TGTGCCACCAGCAGAGTTCTAGCCCACGAGCAGTACTTC. This gives the protein CATSRVLAHEQYF.

This chain links TRBV6-1 with TRBJ2-3, with D unclear. Trimming pared 4 bases from V and 2 bases from J, leaving 10 bases between. CDR3 length equals 14 residues. CDR1 is MNHNS and CDR2 is SASEGT in the germline V gene. The CDR3 DNA is TGTGCCAGCAGTGCTTTACCTACCACAGATACGCAGTATTTT. It is translated as CASSALPTTDTQYF.

This chain uses TRBV19 with TRBJ1-2, with 11 bases aligning to TRBD1. Germline loops: CDR1 LNHDA, CDR2 SQIVND (reference sequence). V dropped 10 bases and J dropped 4; count of bases not matched to a gene: 8. The CDR3 runs to 14 residues. CDR3 coding DNA: TGTGCCACCTCGGACAGGGGGCGGCTCTATGGCTACACCTTC. Its translation: CATSDRGRLYGYTF.

V is TRBV7-3 and J is TRBJ2-3; TRBD2 matches 8 bases. Germline lookup yields CDR1 SGHTA and CDR2 FQGTGA. With V trimmed by 5 bases and J by 2 bases, 9 bases remained unmatched. The CDR3 is made up of 16 amino acids. The DNA for the CDR3 is TGTGCCAGCAGCCCGACCGGGACTAGATCCACAGATACGCAGTATTTT. Translated: CASSPTGTRSTDTQYF. The variable domain in full, with the rest retrieved from reference TRBV7-3 and TRBJ2-3, is GAGVSQTPSNKVTEKGKYVELRCDPISGHTALYWYRQSLGQGPEFLIYFQGTGAADDSGLPNDRFFAVRPEGSVSTLKIQRTERGDSAVYLCASSPTGTRSTDTQYFGPGTRLTVL.

The V gene is TRBV5-4, the J gene TRBJ2-3; TRBD2 matches at 7 bases. Germline V gene sequence: CDR1 SGHNT, CDR2 YYREEE (reference sequence). The trim removed 0 bases at V and 0 bases at J, leaving 7 bases unmatched. The CDR3 is made up of 17 amino acids. CDR3 region: CASSLGGAGKSTDTQYF. In DNA form, the CDR3 reads TGTGCCAGCAGCTTGGGGGGAGCGGGGAAGAGCACAGATACGCAGTATTTT.

The chain has TRBV2 and TRBJ2-1; TRBD2 is a possible D gene (6 bases). Germline CDR1 SNHLY, CDR2 FYNNEI. V was clipped by 8 bases and J by 0 bases, with 11 bases between them. The CDR3 consists of 14 residues. The CDR3 DNA reads as TGTGCCAGCGCGCGGGAAAGCTCCTACAATGAGCAGTTCTTC. Protein product: CASARESSYNEQFF.

CDR3: CSVVSGYTF. DNA for the CDR3: TGCAGCGTTGTATCTGGCTACACCTTC. This chain uses TRBV29-1 with TRBJ1-2; D is uncertain. V dropped 4 bases and J dropped 7 bases, with 4 bases sitting between them. This CDR3 comprises 9 residues. The germline gives CDR1 SQVTM, CDR2 ANQGSEA.

This clone was seen a single time. The gene calls are TRBV7-9 and TRBJ2-5, with 10 bases fitting TRBD2. Germline V lookup: CDR1 SEHNR, CDR2 FQNEAQ (reference sequence). The length of the CDR3 is 16 residues. The V gene end was trimmed by 1 base and the J gene end by 5 bases; junction bases not matched to a gene: 7. The CDR3 DNA reads as TGTGCCAGCAGCTTAGGGCTAGCGGGGGCCTTGGAGACCCAGTACTTC. It encodes CASSLGLAGALETQYF.

The CDR3 region is CASSRDINSYEQYF. The CDR3 bases are TGTGCCAGCAGCCGGGACATAAACTCCTACGAGCAGTACTTC. The chain couples TRBV7-9 to TRBJ2-7; D is perhaps TRBD1 (6 bases). Germline V gene lookup returns CDR1 SEHNR and CDR2 FQNEAQ (reference sequence). The CDR3 has 14 amino acids. V lost 5 bases and J lost 0, with 11 bases in between.

The chain recombines TRBV18 with TRBJ1-6, with a possible D match to TRBD1 (5 bases). V dropped 4 bases and J dropped 7 bases, with 8 bases sitting between them. Per germline, CDR1 KGHSH and CDR2 LQKENI. CDR3 length equals 13 residues. As DNA, the CDR3 is TGTGCCAGCTCACAGGGGAGGAATTCACCCCTCCACTTT. It specifies CASSQGRNSPLHF.

J is TRBJ2-5 and V is TRBV2, with TRBD2 matching 11 bases. After removal of 8 bases from V and 4 bases from J, the junction contained 6 bases not matched to a gene. Germline V gene sequence: CDR1 SNHLY, CDR2 FYNNEI. The CDR3 has 14 amino acids. The CDR3 bases are TGTGCCAGCCTTAGCGGGGGGGCGGCAGAGACCCAGTACTTC. Translating it yields CASLSGGAAETQYF.

V usage is TRBV7-3 and J usage is TRBJ2-2; 10 bases are a match to TRBD2. Trimming took 5 bases from V and 0 from J; bases not matched to a gene: 12. Germline V gene data show CDR1 as SGHTA and CDR2 as FQGTGA. This CDR3 contains 19 residues. CDR3 nucleotides: TGTGCCAGCAGCCTCCTGCTAGCGGGGGCGGCCGCGAACACCGGGGAGCTGTTTTTT. It encodes CASSLLLAGAAANTGELFF. Looking up the rest from reference TRBV7-3 and TRBJ2-2 gives the full variable domain: GAGVSQTPSNKVTEKGKYVELRCDPISGHTALYWYRQSLGQGPEFLIYFQGTGAADDSGLPNDRFFAVRPEGSVSTLKIQRTERGDSAVYLCASSLLLAGAAANTGELFFGEGSRLTVL.

The chain combines TRBV9 with TRBJ2-1; a possible D gene is TRBD1 (5 bases). Germline V gene data show CDR1 as SGDLS and CDR2 as YYNGEE. The CDR3 totals 13 residues. V was clipped by 0 bases and J by 6 bases, with 7 bases between them. CDR3 sequence reads: CASSVEGLNEQFF. In nucleotides, the CDR3 is TGTGCCAGCAGCGTAGAGGGGCTCAATGAGCAGTTCTTC.

Written as DNA, the CDR3 is TGTGCCAGCAGCCGGAGGAGTGGGACAGATACGCAGTATTTT. It encodes CASSRRSGTDTQYF. The J gene is TRBJ2-3, the V gene TRBV7-2; maybe TRBD2 (5 bases). The V end lost 5 bases, the J end lost 3 bases, and 12 bases lay between the germline ends. Germline CDR1 SGHTA, CDR2 FQGNSA. There are 14 residues in the CDR3.

This clone has just a few counts. The chain carries TRBV6-1 and TRBJ2-7; TRBD2 is a possible D gene (6 bases). V lost 0 bases and J 0 bases, leaving 12 bases between the germline ends. The V gene's germline CDR1 is MNHNS and CDR2 SASEGT. This CDR3 has 16 residues. CDR3 bases: TGTGCCAGCAGTGAAGCAGGGACTCTGAGCTCCTACGAGCAGTACTTC. Amino acid sequence: CASSEAGTLSSYEQYF.

A few counts support this clone. This chain connects TRBV5-1 to TRBJ2-7; 8 bases match TRBD1. CDR1 and CDR2 (germline): SGHRS, YFSETQ. V was clipped by 2 bases and J by 5 bases; unmatched bases: 6. The CDR3 extends over 14 amino acids. In DNA, the CDR3 is TGCGCCAGCAGCTTCGGACAGGGTTCCAACGAGCAGTACTTC. It translates to CASSFGQGSNEQYF. The full variable domain, rest sourced from reference TRBV5-1 and TRBJ2-7, is KAGVTQTPRYLIKTRGQQVTLSCSPISGHRSVSWYQQTPGQGLQFLFEYFSETQRNKGNFPGRFSGRQFSNSRSEMNVSTLELGDSALYLCASSFGQGSNEQYFGPGTRLTVT.

Worth noting for this clone: Compared with germline, one end of the junction differs, possibly owing to a read error. This chain connects TRBV6-1 to TRBJ2-5, with D possibly TRBD2 on 6 matching bases. The germline gives CDR1 MNHNS, CDR2 SASEGT. This CDR3 is 12 amino acids long. This chain's CDR3 is CAGSGGPETQYF. The CDR3 nucleotides are TGTGCCGGCAGCGGAGGGCCGGAGACCCAGTACTTC.